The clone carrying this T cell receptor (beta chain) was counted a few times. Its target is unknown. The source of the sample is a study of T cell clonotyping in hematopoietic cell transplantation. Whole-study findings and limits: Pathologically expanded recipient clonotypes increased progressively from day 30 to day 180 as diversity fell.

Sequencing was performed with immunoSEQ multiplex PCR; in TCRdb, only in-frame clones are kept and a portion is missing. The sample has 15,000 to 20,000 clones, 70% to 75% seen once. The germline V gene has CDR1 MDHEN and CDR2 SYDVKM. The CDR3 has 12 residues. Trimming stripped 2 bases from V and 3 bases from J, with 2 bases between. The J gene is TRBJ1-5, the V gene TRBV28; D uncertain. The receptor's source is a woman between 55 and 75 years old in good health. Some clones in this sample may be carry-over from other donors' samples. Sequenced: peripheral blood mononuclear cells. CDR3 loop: CASSLINQPQHF. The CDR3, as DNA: TGTGCCAGCAGTTTAATCAATCAGCCCCAGCATTTT.